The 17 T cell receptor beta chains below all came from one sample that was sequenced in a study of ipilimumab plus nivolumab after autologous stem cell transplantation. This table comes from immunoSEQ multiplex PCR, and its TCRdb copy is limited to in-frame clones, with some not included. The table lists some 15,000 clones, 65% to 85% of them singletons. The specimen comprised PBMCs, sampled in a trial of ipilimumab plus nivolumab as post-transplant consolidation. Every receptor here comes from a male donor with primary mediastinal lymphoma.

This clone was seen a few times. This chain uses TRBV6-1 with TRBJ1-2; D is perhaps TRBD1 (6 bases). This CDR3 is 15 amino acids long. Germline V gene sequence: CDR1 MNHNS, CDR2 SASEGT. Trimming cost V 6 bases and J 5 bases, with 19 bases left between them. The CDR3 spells CASSGTTGARYGYTF. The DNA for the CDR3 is TGTGCCAGCAGCGGGACGACGGGGGCGCGGTATGGCTACACCTTC.

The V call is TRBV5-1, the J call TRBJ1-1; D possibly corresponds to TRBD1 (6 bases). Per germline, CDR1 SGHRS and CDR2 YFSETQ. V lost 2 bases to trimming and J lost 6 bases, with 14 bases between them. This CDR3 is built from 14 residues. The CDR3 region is CASSFRGTQAEAFF. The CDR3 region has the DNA TGCGCCAGCAGCTTCCGTGGGACACAGGCTGAAGCTTTCTTT.

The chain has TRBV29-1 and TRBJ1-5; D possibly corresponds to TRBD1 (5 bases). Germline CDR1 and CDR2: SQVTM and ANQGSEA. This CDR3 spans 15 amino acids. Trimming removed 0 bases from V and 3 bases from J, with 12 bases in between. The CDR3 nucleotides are TGCAGCGTTGAAGATCTAAGAGGGGCCAATCAGCCCCAGCATTTT. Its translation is CSVEDLRGANQPQHF.

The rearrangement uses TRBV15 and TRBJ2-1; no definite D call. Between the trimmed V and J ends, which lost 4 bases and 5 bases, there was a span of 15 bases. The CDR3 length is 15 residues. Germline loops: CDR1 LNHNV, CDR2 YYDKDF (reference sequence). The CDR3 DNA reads TGTGCCACCAGCACAGCGCGGATGCGGCACAATGAGCAGTTCTTC. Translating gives CATSTARMRHNEQFF.

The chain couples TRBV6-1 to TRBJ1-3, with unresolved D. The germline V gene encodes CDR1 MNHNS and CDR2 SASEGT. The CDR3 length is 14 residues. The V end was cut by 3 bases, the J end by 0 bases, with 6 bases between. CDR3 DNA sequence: TGTGCCAGCAGTGAGATCGGCTCTGGAAACACCATATATTTT. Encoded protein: CASSEIGSGNTIYF.

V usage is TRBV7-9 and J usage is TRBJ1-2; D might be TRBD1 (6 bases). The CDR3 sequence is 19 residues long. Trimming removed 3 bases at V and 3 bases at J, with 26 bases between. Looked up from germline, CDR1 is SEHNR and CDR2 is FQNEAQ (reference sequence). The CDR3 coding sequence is TGTGCCAGCAGCTTCGTCAGTGGACTAGCGGGGGGGCTGGACTATGGCTACACCTTC. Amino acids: CASSFVSGLAGGLDYGYTF.

This CDR3 is CASSLYGALTGNTIYF. CDR3 DNA sequence: TGTGCCAGCAGCTTATATGGGGCCTTGACTGGAAACACCATATATTTT. V and J are TRBV13 and TRBJ1-3; perhaps TRBD1 as D (5 bases). Germline V CDR1 and CDR2: PRHDT, FYEKMQ (reference sequence). The CDR3 has 16 residues. V dropped 2 bases and J dropped 2 bases, with 13 bases sitting between them.

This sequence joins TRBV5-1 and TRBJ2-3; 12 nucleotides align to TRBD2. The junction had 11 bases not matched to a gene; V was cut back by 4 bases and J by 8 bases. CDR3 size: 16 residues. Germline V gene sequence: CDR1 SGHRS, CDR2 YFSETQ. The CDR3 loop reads CASSLRLAGEGGTQYF. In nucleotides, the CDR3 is TGCGCCAGCAGCCTTCGACTAGCGGGAGAGGGTGGTACGCAGTATTTT.

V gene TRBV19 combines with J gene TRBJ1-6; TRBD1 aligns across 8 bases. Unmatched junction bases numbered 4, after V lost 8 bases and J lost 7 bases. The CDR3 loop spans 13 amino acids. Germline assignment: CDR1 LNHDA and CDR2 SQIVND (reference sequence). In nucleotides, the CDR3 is TGTGCCAGTTCGACAGGGGTGAATTCACCCCTCCACTTT. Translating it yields CASSTGVNSPLHF.

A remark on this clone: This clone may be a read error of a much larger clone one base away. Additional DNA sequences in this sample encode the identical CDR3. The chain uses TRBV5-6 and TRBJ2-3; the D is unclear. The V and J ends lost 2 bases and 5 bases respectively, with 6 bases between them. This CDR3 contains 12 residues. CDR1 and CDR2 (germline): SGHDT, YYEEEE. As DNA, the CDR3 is TGTGCCAGCAGCTTATTAAGAGATACGCAGTATTTT. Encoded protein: CASSLLRDTQYF. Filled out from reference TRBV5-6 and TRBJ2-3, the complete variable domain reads DAGVTQSPTHLIKTRGQQVTLRCSPKSGHDTVSWYQQALGQGPQFIFQYYEEEERQRGNFPDRFSGHQFPNYSSELNVNALLLGDSALYLCASSLLRDTQYFGPGTRLTVL.

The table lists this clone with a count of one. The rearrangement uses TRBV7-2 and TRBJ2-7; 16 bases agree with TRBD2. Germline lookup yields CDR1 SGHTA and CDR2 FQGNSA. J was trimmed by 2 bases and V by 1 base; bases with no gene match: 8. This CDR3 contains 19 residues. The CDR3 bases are TGTGCCAGCAGCTTAGTACAGTCCGGGACTAGCGGGAGGGCCTACGAGCAGTACTTC. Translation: CASSLVQSGTSGRAYEQYF.

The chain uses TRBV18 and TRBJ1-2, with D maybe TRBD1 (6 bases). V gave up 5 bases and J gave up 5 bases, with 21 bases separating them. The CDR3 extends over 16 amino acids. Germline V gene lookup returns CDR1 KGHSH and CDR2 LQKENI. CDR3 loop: CASSASQGTPGYGYTF. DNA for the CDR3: TGTGCCAGCTCAGCCTCCCAGGGGACCCCTGGGTATGGCTACACCTTC.

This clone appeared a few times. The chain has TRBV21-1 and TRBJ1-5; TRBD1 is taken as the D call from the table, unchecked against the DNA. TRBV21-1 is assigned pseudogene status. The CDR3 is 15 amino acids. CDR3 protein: CASSTRTGSGQPQHF. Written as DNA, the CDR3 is TGTGCCAGCAGCACCAGGACAGGGTCAGGTCAGCCCCAGCATTTT.

CDR3 sequence: CSVAFRGPRGTEAFF. The CDR3 bases are TGCAGCGTTGCGTTTAGGGGGCCAAGGGGCACTGAAGCTTTCTTT. The V gene is TRBV29-1, the J gene TRBJ1-1; TRBD1 aligns across 7 bases. This CDR3 spans 15 amino acids. J lost 4 bases, V lost 4 bases, and 12 bases had no gene match. Germline V lookup: CDR1 SQVTM, CDR2 ANQGSEA.

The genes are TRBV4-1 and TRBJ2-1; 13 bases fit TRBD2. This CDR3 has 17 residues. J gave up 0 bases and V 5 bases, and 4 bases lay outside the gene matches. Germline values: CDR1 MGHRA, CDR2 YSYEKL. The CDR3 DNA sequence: TGCGCCAGCAGCGGGACTAGCGGGAACCCCTCCTACAATGAGCAGTTCTTC. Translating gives CASSGTSGNPSYNEQFF.

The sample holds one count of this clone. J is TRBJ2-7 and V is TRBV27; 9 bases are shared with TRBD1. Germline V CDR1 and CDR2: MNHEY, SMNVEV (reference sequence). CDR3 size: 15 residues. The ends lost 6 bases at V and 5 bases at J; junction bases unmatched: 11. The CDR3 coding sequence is TGTGCCAGCAGCTTCGGGGACAGGGACGAACACGAGCAGTACTTC. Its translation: CASSFGDRDEHEQYF.

The CDR3 sequence is CASSLLSSGGPGDTQYF. The CDR3 DNA follows: TGTGCCAGCAGTTTACTCTCTAGCGGGGGGCCTGGAGATACGCAGTATTTT. The chain combines TRBV27 with TRBJ2-3, with TRBD2 matching 11 bases. Germline CDR1 is MNHEY and CDR2 is SMNVEV (reference sequence). The CDR3 totals 17 residues. Trimming at V came to 2 bases and at J to 5 bases, leaving 9 bases not matched to a gene.